This is a list of T cell receptor beta chains from one sample in a study of T cell clonotyping in hematopoietic cell transplantation. Assay: immunoSEQ multiplex PCR; the TCRdb copy retains only in-frame clones and omits some. The sample shows tens of thousands of clones, 85% of them seen only once. Sample: peripheral blood mononuclear cells, taken before stem cell transplant. The source of these receptors is a man aged 55 to 70 with acute myeloid leukemia. Some clones in this sample may be carry-over from other donors' samples. CDR3s include the opening cysteine and the closing phenylalanine or tryptophan. D genes are given only for firm matches. Clone sizes are given selectively: once, few, many, or a class where the clone is expanded.

v_gene: TRBV4-2
abundance: once
j_gene: TRBJ1-2
d_gene: -
CDR3nt: TGTGCCAGCAGCCAAGCTAGGGGGGAAGATGGCTACACCTTC
CDR3aa: CASSQARGEDGYTF

v_gene: TRBV4-2
abundance: -
j_gene: TRBJ1-5
d_gene: -
CDR3nt: TGTGCCAGCAGCCAAGGTAGGGGACAAAATGGCAATCAGCCCCAGCATTTT
CDR3aa: CASSQGRGQNGNQPQHF

v_gene: TRBV4-2
abundance: -
j_gene: TRBJ1-1
d_gene: -
CDR3nt: TGTGCCAGCAGCCAAGACATCGGCTTTGAAGCTTTCTTT
CDR3aa: CASSQDIGFEAFF

v_gene: TRBV6-1
abundance: -
j_gene: TRBJ1-1
d_gene: -
CDR3nt: TGTGCCAGCAGTACACAGGTCATGAACACTGAAGCTTTCTTT
CDR3aa: CASSTQVMNTEAFF

v_gene: TRBV7-3
abundance: -
j_gene: TRBJ1-2
d_gene: -
CDR3nt: TGTGCCAGCAGCTTACGGCCAGGTGGCCCGAGGGCCACCTTC
CDR3aa: CASSLRPGGPRATF

v_gene: TRBV5-1
abundance: -
j_gene: TRBJ2-7
d_gene: TRBD1
CDR3nt: TGCGCCAGCAGCCCAGGGACAGGGTACCAGCAGTACTTC
CDR3aa: CASSPGTGYQQYF

v_gene: TRBV7-6
abundance: -
j_gene: TRBJ1-2
d_gene: -
CDR3nt: TGTGCCAGCAGCTTACGCCAGGGGAACTATGGCTACACCTTC
CDR3aa: CASSLRQGNYGYTF

v_gene: TRBV27
abundance: -
j_gene: TRBJ1-2
d_gene: -
CDR3nt: TGTGCCAGCAGGCGAGGAGATAACTATGGCTACACCTTC
CDR3aa: CASRRGDNYGYTF

v_gene: TRBV6-6
abundance: -
j_gene: TRBJ1-4
d_gene: -
CDR3nt: TGTGCCAGCAGCGACCGGGACATTCCTAATGAAAAACTGTTTTTT
CDR3aa: CASSDRDIPNEKLFF

v_gene: TRBV4-3
abundance: -
j_gene: TRBJ1-4
d_gene: -
CDR3nt: TGCGCCAGCAGCCGAGACCGTAATGAAAAACTGTTTTTT
CDR3aa: CASSRDRNEKLFF

v_gene: TRBV6-5
abundance: -
j_gene: TRBJ2-7
d_gene: -
CDR3nt: TGTGCCGTCCGAGGGGGGACCTCCTACGAGCAGTACTTC
CDR3aa: CAVRGGTSYEQYF

v_gene: TRBV4-1
abundance: -
j_gene: TRBJ1-5
d_gene: TRBD1
CDR3nt: TGCGCCAGCAGCCAAGGGGACAGGGATAATCAGCCCCAGCATTTT
CDR3aa: CASSQGDRDNQPQHF

v_gene: TRBV29-1
abundance: -
j_gene: TRBJ2-3
d_gene: -
CDR3nt: TGCAGCGTCCCGGGGACGGAGCGAGATACGCAGTATTTT
CDR3aa: CSVPGTERDTQYF

v_gene: TRBV5-4
abundance: few
j_gene: TRBJ1-2
d_gene: -
CDR3nt: TGTGCCGGGCAAAACCCCTCCTATGGCTACACCTTC
CDR3aa: CAGQNPSYGYTF

v_gene: TRBV2
abundance: -
j_gene: TRBJ2-7
d_gene: -
CDR3nt: TGTGCCAGTAGGATCGGCGGTCCTACCTACGAGCAGTACTTC
CDR3aa: CASRIGGPTYEQYF

v_gene: TRBV27
abundance: -
j_gene: TRBJ2-1
d_gene: TRBD1
CDR3nt: TGTGCCAGCAGTTTAAAGGGGGCGATTTCTTACAATGAGCAGTTCTTC
CDR3aa: CASSLKGAISYNEQFF

v_gene: TRBV5-8
abundance: -
j_gene: TRBJ2-7
d_gene: -
CDR3nt: TGTGCCAGCACCCTGCGGCAGGGGGGCGAGCAGTACTTC
CDR3aa: CASTLRQGGEQYF

v_gene: TRBV19
abundance: -
j_gene: TRBJ1-2
d_gene: -
CDR3nt: TGTGCCAGTAGCCAACTTATTGACAGACTCTCTAACTATGGCTACACCTTC
CDR3aa: CASSQLIDRLSNYGYTF

v_gene: TRBV7-2
abundance: -
j_gene: TRBJ1-1
d_gene: TRBD1
CDR3nt: TGTGCCAGCAGTTACAGGGGGCTGAGGACTGAAGCTTTCTTT
CDR3aa: CASSYRGLRTEAFF

v_gene: TRBV28
abundance: -
j_gene: TRBJ1-5
d_gene: -
CDR3nt: TGTGCCAGCACCTTAGGGAGGCATAGCAATCAGCCCCAGCATTTT
CDR3aa: CASTLGRHSNQPQHF

v_gene: TRBV19
abundance: -
j_gene: TRBJ1-1
d_gene: -
CDR3nt: TGTGCCAGTAGTAGAGGCAGGGGCTTGAACACTGAAGCTTTCTTT
CDR3aa: CASSRGRGLNTEAFF

v_gene: TRBV7-2
abundance: -
j_gene: TRBJ1-6
d_gene: -
CDR3nt: TGTGCCAGCAGCGTCCGTGGGGGAGAGGGTTCACCCCTCCACTTT
CDR3aa: CASSVRGGEGSPLHF

v_gene: TRBV5-6
abundance: -
j_gene: TRBJ1-1
d_gene: -
CDR3nt: TGTGCCAGCAGCTTGATCCCCGGACTGGCGAACACTGAAGCTTTCTTT
CDR3aa: CASSLIPGLANTEAFF

v_gene: TRBV28
abundance: -
j_gene: TRBJ2-3
d_gene: TRBD2
CDR3nt: TGTGCCAGCAGTACTGTGTGGGCGGGGGAACTACTATTAACGAGCACAGATACGCAGTATTTT
CDR3aa: CASSTVWAGELLLTSTDTQYF

v_gene: TRBV7-2
abundance: -
j_gene: TRBJ1-5
d_gene: -
CDR3nt: TGTGCCAGCAGCACTGGGCAGGCCCGCAATCAGCCCCAGCATTTT
CDR3aa: CASSTGQARNQPQHF

v_gene: TRBV4-1
abundance: -
j_gene: TRBJ2-1
d_gene: -
CDR3nt: TGCGCCAGCAGCCGGGGGGAGTGGGTCGATGAGCAGTTCTTC
CDR3aa: CASSRGEWVDEQFF

v_gene: TRBV7-2
abundance: -
j_gene: TRBJ1-3
d_gene: -
CDR3nt: TGTGCCAGCAGCTTAAGAAGGGGGGGCGGAAACACCATATATTTT
CDR3aa: CASSLRRGGGNTIYF

v_gene: TRBV4-3
abundance: -
j_gene: TRBJ1-1
d_gene: -
CDR3nt: TGCGCCAGCAGCCCACGGAGTCCAAGCCCCCTCCCTGAAGCTTTCTTT
CDR3aa: CASSPRSPSPLPEAFF

v_gene: TRBV28
abundance: -
j_gene: TRBJ1-3
d_gene: -
CDR3nt: TGTGCCAGCAGTACTAATCCAGGGAACACCATATATTTT
CDR3aa: CASSTNPGNTIYF

v_gene: TRBV4-3
abundance: -
j_gene: TRBJ2-3
d_gene: -
CDR3nt: TGCGCCAGCAGCCAAGTAAGCCTCAGCACAGATACGCAGTATTTT
CDR3aa: CASSQVSLSTDTQYF

v_gene: TRBV19
abundance: few
j_gene: TRBJ1-4
d_gene: -
CDR3nt: TGTGCCAGTATAGGAGGGCTTACTAATGAAAAACTGTTTTTT
CDR3aa: CASIGGLTNEKLFF

v_gene: TRBV29-1
abundance: -
j_gene: TRBJ1-1
d_gene: -
CDR3nt: TGCAGCGTTGCTAGGGGTCTAGCTTTCTTT
CDR3aa: CSVARGLAFF

v_gene: TRBV5-1
abundance: few
j_gene: TRBJ1-2
d_gene: -
CDR3nt: TGCGCCAGCAGCTTTAGTCCAGGGAACTATGGCTACACCTTC
CDR3aa: CASSFSPGNYGYTF

v_gene: TRBV7-6
abundance: once
j_gene: TRBJ2-5
d_gene: -
CDR3nt: TGTGCCAGCAGCATACAGCGGGAGACCCAGTACTTC
CDR3aa: CASSIQRETQYF

v_gene: TRBV25-1
abundance: -
j_gene: TRBJ1-3
d_gene: -
CDR3nt: TGTGCCAGCAGTACCCGAAGCTCTGGAAACACCATATATTTT
CDR3aa: CASSTRSSGNTIYF

v_gene: TRBV4-2
abundance: -
j_gene: TRBJ2-7
d_gene: TRBD1
CDR3nt: TGTGCCAGCAGCCAAGAGGCGAGACAGGGTCATTACGAGCAGTACTTC
CDR3aa: CASSQEARQGHYEQYF

v_gene: TRBV29-1
abundance: -
j_gene: TRBJ2-3
d_gene: -
CDR3nt: TGCAGCGAACAGCGGGCAGGGACCACAGATACGCAGTATTTT
CDR3aa: CSEQRAGTTDTQYF